This T cell receptor beta chain derives from a study of T cells after posttransplantation cyclophosphamide. The study's findings and limits: TRB overlap between skin or GI tissue T cells and blood was limited. Recipient CMV seropositivity and CMV reactivation strongly tracked TRB clonality. Donor CD8+ memory clones often dominated recipient blood repertoires at later times.

As concerns this clone: Its antigen remains unidentified.

Treatment was busulfan-fludarabine conditioning, a marrow graft, and cyclophosphamide on days +3 and +4. Profiling relied on immunoSEQ multiplex PCR, and the TCRdb table lists in-frame clones only, not all of them. The data hold 1,500 to 2,000 clones, with 60% to 80% observed a single time. The sequences come from CD8+ T cells sorted from PBMCs, collected after allogeneic stem cell transplant with posttransplant cyclophosphamide. This clonotype was sampled from a male patient aged 30 to 40 who received an allogeneic stem cell transplant from a related donor, was CMV-positive, and had acute GVHD only. Among the T cells, some may be from the graft donor.

The CDR3 bases are TGTGCCAGCACCCCTTTCGATAGCGGGAAAAACAATGAGCAGTTCTTC. Encoded protein: CASTPFDSGKNNEQFF. The chain carries TRBV28 and TRBJ2-1; 8 nucleotides agree with TRBD2. V was pared by 7 bases and J by 5 bases, with 13 bases of the junction left unmatched. The CDR3 runs 16 residues. Germline lookup yields CDR1 MDHEN and CDR2 SYDVKM.